Detailed here is one T cell receptor (beta chain). This record comes from a study of blood T cell repertoires in COVID-19. Study at large: Acute and convalescent COVID-19 specimens originated in the United States, Italy and Spain. Nucleic acid was either cDNA or gDNA, and it came from T cells, B-cell-depleted T cells, or PBMCs.

Profiling relied on immunoSEQ multiplex PCR, and the TCRdb table lists in-frame clones only, not all of them. The sample lists approximately 170,000 clones; 85% to 90% were seen once. Followed longitudinally, the Seattle patients had been enrolled during active infection. The sequenced sample consisted of peripheral blood. The sequence was obtained from a woman aged 55-75 years with COVID-19, enrolled during active disease.

The CDR3 loop is CASSLTDGANYGYTF. The CDR3 nucleotides read TGTGCCAGCAGCTTAACCGACGGGGCTAACTATGGCTACACCTTC. V gene TRBV7-9 combines with J gene TRBJ1-2; no clear D. Trimming shortened V by 2 bases and J by 0 bases, and 10 bases separated the two germline ends. CDR1 SEHNR and CDR2 FQNEAQ come from the germline V gene (reference sequence). This CDR3 contains 15 residues.